These 17 T cell receptor beta chains share one sample of origin, sequenced in a study of blood T cell repertoires in COVID-19. The method was immunoSEQ multiplex PCR; TCRdb's version includes in-frame clones alone and lacks a portion of them. The sample yields some 160,000 clones, more than 75% seen once. Sequencing was done on a sample of peripheral blood. The source of these receptors is a man aged 50 or older who had recovered from COVID-19.

This clone was observed once. The chain recombines TRBV7-2 with TRBJ1-5; the D gene is possibly TRBD1 (6 bases). The CDR3 covers 15 residues. The V gene lost 6 bases and the J gene lost 7 bases, with 19 bases spanning the gap. Germline V gene data show CDR1 as SGHTA and CDR2 as FQGNSA. CDR3 sequence reads: CASSSGVRDGQPQHF. In DNA form, the CDR3 reads TGTGCCAGCAGTTCAGGGGTAAGGGATGGGCAGCCCCAGCATTTT. Supplemented by reference TRBV7-2 and TRBJ1-5, the full variable domain reads GAGVSQSPSNKVTEKGKDVELRCDPISGHTALYWYRQSLGQGLEFLIYFQGNSAPDKSGLPSDRFSAERTGGSVSTLTIQRTQQEDSAVYLCASSSGVRDGQPQHFGDGTRLSIL.

The chain employs TRBV6-5 and TRBJ2-5; 8 bases align to TRBD1. Losses at the gene ends were 6 bases for V and 9 bases for J; bases not matched to a gene: 12. There are 14 residues in the CDR3. The V gene's germline CDR1 is MNHEY and CDR2 SVGAGI. In DNA, the CDR3 is TGTGCCAGCAGACCACAGGGGGAGATTTGGGCCCAGTACTTC. This translates into CASRPQGEIWAQYF.

The chain has TRBV27 and TRBJ2-3; 11 bases agree with TRBD1. J lost 6 bases, V lost 5 bases, and 10 bases had no gene match. This CDR3 has 16 residues. CDR1 and CDR2 from the germline V gene are MNHEY and SMNVEV (reference sequence). The CDR3 DNA is TGTGCCAGCAGTATCCGGACAGGGGGCACATCTGATACGCAGTATTTT. It translates to CASSIRTGGTSDTQYF.

This chain joins TRBV7-9 and TRBJ2-5; TRBD1 aligns across 11 bases. The V and J ends lost 3 bases and 5 bases, in that order; junction bases with no gene match: 8. Germline V CDR1 and CDR2: SEHNR, FQNEAQ (reference sequence). CDR3 length: 16 amino acids. CDR3 sequence reads: CASSLSGQGARETQYF. In DNA, the CDR3 is TGTGCCAGCAGCTTGTCTGGACAGGGGGCCAGGGAGACCCAGTACTTC.

The CDR3 reads CASSMGLAFGGELFF. As DNA, the CDR3 is TGTGCCAGTAGTATGGGACTAGCGTTTGGCGGGGAGCTGTTTTTT. The J gene is TRBJ2-2, the V gene TRBV19; TRBD2 matches 10 bases. The junction had 5 bases not matched to a gene; V was cut back by 3 bases and J by 7 bases. There are 15 residues in the CDR3. Germline V lookup: CDR1 LNHDA, CDR2 SQIVND (reference sequence). Drawing the rest from reference TRBV19 and TRBJ2-2, the complete variable domain is DGGITQSPKYLFRKEGQNVTLSCEQNLNHDAMYWYRQDPGQGLRLIYYSQIVNDFQKGDIAEGYSVSREKKESFPLTVTSAQKNPTAFYLCASSMGLAFGGELFFGEGSRLTVL.

The rearrangement joins TRBV18 to TRBJ2-3, with TRBD2 matching over 7 bases. Germline-derived CDR1 and CDR2 are KGHSH and LQKENI. J was trimmed by 10 bases and V by 3 bases; bases with no gene match: 13. This CDR3 comprises 15 residues. CDR3 sequence (DNA): TGTGCCAGCTCACCTGATCGGCTAGCGGACCCGGCGCAGTATTTT. Its translation: CASSPDRLADPAQYF.

This clone was counted a few times. The rearrangement joins TRBV6-2 or TRBV6-3 to TRBJ1-3; D possibly corresponds to TRBD1 (6 bases). Germline V lookup: CDR1 MNHEY, CDR2 SVGEGT. CDR3 length equals 15 residues. The V end lost 4 bases, the J end lost 0 bases, and 10 bases lay between the germline ends. The CDR3 DNA follows: TGTGCCAGCAGTTCGGCGGACAGCTCTGGAAACACCATATATTTT. It encodes CASSSADSSGNTIYF.

CDR3 region: CASDDIKQGNSYEQYF. As DNA, the CDR3 is TGTGCCAGCGACGATATAAAACAGGGGAACTCCTACGAGCAGTACTTC. The gene calls are TRBV5-6 and TRBJ2-7, with 7 bases that match TRBD1. The CDR3 has 16 residues. Trimming removed 7 bases from V and 0 bases from J; junction bases left unmatched: 13. Germline V gene data show CDR1 as SGHDT and CDR2 as YYEEEE.

This clone occurred a few times. J is TRBJ2-5 and V is TRBV5-4; possibly TRBD2 for D (7 bases). The CDR3 spans 15 residues. V lost 2 bases and J lost 3, with 14 bases in between. Germline lookup yields CDR1 SGHNT and CDR2 YYREEE (reference sequence). Here the CDR3 reads CASSFVGGGEETQYF. CDR3 DNA sequence: TGTGCCAGCAGCTTTGTCGGAGGGGGGGAAGAGACCCAGTACTTC. The complete variable domain, with remaining parts taken from reference TRBV5-4 and TRBJ2-5, reads ETGVTQSPTHLIKTRGQQVTLRCSSQSGHNTVSWYQQALGQGPQFIFQYYREEENGRGNFPPRFSGLQFPNYSSELNVNALELDDSALYLCASSFVGGGEETQYFGPGTRLLVL.

The V and J genes are TRBV7-3 and TRBJ1-3; 7 bases fit TRBD1. The CDR3 extends over 17 amino acids. V dropped 5 bases and J dropped 6; count of bases not matched to a gene: 16. Germline CDR1 SGHTA, CDR2 FQGTGA. CDR3 loop: CASSARTGHAILNTIYF. In DNA, the CDR3 is TGTGCCAGCAGCGCCCGGACAGGCCACGCGATCTTAAACACCATATATTTT. The variable domain in full, with the rest retrieved from reference TRBV7-3 and TRBJ1-3, is GAGVSQTPSNKVTEKGKYVELRCDPISGHTALYWYRQSLGQGPEFLIYFQGTGAADDSGLPNDRFFAVRPEGSVSTLKIQRTERGDSAVYLCASSARTGHAILNTIYFGEGSWLTVV.

This clone was observed a few times. J is TRBJ2-7 and V is TRBV3-1 (or the pseudogene TRBV3-2); tentative D call: TRBD2 (6 bases). CDR3 length: 17 residues. Germline CDR1 LGHDT, CDR2 YNNKEL (reference sequence). Trimming shortened V by 2 bases and J by 2 bases, and 19 bases separated the two germline ends. In DNA form, the CDR3 reads TGTGCCAGCAGCCAACAGGTCATTGGGGGGTTAACCTACGAGCAGTACTTC. It specifies CASSQQVIGGLTYEQYF.

This chain connects TRBV9 to TRBJ1-1; possible D gene TRBD1, 5 bases. Germline assignment: CDR1 SGDLS and CDR2 YYNGEE. The CDR3 is 17 amino acids. With 0 bases removed from V and 4 bases from J, the gap between germline ends came to 19 bases. The DNA of the CDR3 is TGTGCCAGCAGCGTAGGGTGGTCCGGGGGGTCGGGCACTGAAGCTTTCTTT. Its translation is CASSVGWSGGSGTEAFF.

The chain employs TRBV2 and TRBJ1-1; D gene uncertain. The germline V gene has CDR1 SNHLY and CDR2 FYNNEI. CDR3 length: 14 residues. With 5 bases removed from V and 1 base from J, the gap between germline ends came to 11 bases. The CDR3, as DNA: TGTGCCAGCAGTAGGAACGGCGGGAACACTGAAGCTTTCTTT. It is translated as CASSRNGGNTEAFF.

The chain links TRBV6-4 to TRBJ2-1; 12 bases are shared with TRBD2. V trimming: 4 bases; J trimming: 6 bases; junction bases outside the gene matches: 19. This CDR3 has 20 residues. Germline-derived CDR1 and CDR2 are MRHNA and SNTAGT. As DNA, the CDR3 is TGTGCCAGCAGTGCGGGGGGGTCCGGCCTAGCGGGAGGGCCGTTCAATGAGCAGTTCTTC. Its translation is CASSAGGSGLAGGPFNEQFF.

The chain recombines TRBV7-8 with TRBJ1-1; D call uncertain. The V gene lost 7 bases and the J gene lost 3 bases, with 15 bases spanning the gap. CDR3 length: 14 amino acids. The V gene's germline CDR1 is SGHVS and CDR2 FQNEAQ. Written as DNA, the CDR3 is TGTGCCAGCACCCAACCTCAGGTCCACACTGAAGCTTTCTTT. It translates to CASTQPQVHTEAFF.

The CDR3 spells CASSFTGTGDSSNEKLFF. In DNA form, the CDR3 reads TGTGCCAGCAGCTTCACCGGGACAGGGGACTCCTCTAATGAAAAACTGTTTTTT. The rearrangement joins TRBV7-9 to TRBJ1-4, with 10 bases fitting TRBD1. Germline assignment: CDR1 SEHNR and CDR2 FQNEAQ (reference sequence). Trimming at V came to 3 bases and at J to 3 bases, leaving 10 bases not matched to a gene. The CDR3 totals 18 residues.

The V gene is TRBV7-8, the J gene TRBJ2-7; a weak D match, TRBD2 (6 bases). Trimming pared 3 bases from V and 0 bases from J, leaving 12 bases between. Germline V gene lookup returns CDR1 SGHVS and CDR2 FQNEAQ. The CDR3 is made up of 15 amino acids. The CDR3 region has the DNA TGTGCCAGCAGCTTTGCGGGGCCCGACTCCTACGAGCAGTACTTC. Translating it yields CASSFAGPDSYEQYF.